The source of this TCR beta chain is a study of blood T cell repertoires in COVID-19. The overall study: Italy, Spain and the United States were the sources of the convalescent and acute COVID-19 samples. The analysed material was cDNA or gDNA that came from T cells, B-cell-depleted T cells, or PBMCs.

Profiled with immunoSEQ multiplex PCR; TCRdb holds only in-frame clones, not every one. The profile covers some 160,000 clones, with around 88% appearing a single time and roughly 19% taken by the ten largest. CDR3 length: 15 amino acids. Germline CDR1 is PRHDT and CDR2 is FYEKMQ (reference sequence). Trimming pared 5 bases from V and 6 bases from J, leaving 19 bases between. The sequenced sample consisted of peripheral blood. The TCR was taken from a woman in her 70s who had recovered from COVID-19. The V gene is TRBV13, the J gene TRBJ1-1; D might be TRBD1 (5 bases). The CDR3 reads CASSPPVGGLSEAFF. CDR3 nucleotides: TGTGCCAGCAGCCCCCCCGTGGGGGGTCTCTCTGAAGCTTTCTTT. Combining the CDR3 with reference TRBV13 and TRBJ1-1 gives the whole variable domain AAGVIQSPRHLIKEKRETATLKCYPIPRHDTVYWYQQGPGQDPQFLISFYEKMQSDKGSIPDRFSAQQFSDYHSELNMSSLELGDSALYFCASSPPVGGLSEAFFGQGTRLTVV.